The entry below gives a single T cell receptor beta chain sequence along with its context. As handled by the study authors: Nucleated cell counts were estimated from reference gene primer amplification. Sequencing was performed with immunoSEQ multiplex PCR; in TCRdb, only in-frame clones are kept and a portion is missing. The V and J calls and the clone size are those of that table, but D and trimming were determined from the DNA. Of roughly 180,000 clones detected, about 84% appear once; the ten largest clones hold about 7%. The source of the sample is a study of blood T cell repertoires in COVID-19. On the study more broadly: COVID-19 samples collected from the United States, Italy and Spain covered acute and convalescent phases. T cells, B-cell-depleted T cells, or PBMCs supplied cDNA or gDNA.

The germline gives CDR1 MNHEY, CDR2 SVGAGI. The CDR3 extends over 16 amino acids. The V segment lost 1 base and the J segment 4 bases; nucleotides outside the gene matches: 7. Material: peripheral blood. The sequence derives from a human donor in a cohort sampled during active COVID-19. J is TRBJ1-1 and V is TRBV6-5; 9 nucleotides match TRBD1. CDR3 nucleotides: TGTGCCAGCAGTTACTACCGAGGGACAGGGAGCACTGAAGCTTTCTTT. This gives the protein CASSYYRGTGSTEAFF.